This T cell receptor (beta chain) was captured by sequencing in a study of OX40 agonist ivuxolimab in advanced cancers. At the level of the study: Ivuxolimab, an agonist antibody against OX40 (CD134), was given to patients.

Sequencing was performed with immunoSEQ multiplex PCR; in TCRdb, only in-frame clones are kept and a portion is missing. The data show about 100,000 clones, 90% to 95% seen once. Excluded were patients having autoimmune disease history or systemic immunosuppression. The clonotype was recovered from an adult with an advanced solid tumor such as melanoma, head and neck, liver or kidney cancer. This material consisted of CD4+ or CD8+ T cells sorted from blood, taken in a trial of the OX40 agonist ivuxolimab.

CDR3 region: CASSLRGFEQFF. In nucleotides, the CDR3 is TGTGCCAGCAGCCTCCGGGGGTTTGAGCAGTTCTTC. The gene calls are TRBV11-2 and TRBJ2-1; weak D call: TRBD2 (6 bases). Trimming cost V 5 bases and J 9 bases, with 11 bases left between them. The CDR3 covers 12 residues. The germline V gene has CDR1 SGHAT and CDR2 FQNNGV.